One and the same sample provided the 19 T cell receptor beta chains below, sequenced in a study of cytomegalovirus exposure and HLA in healthy donors. The assay was immunoSEQ multiplex PCR, and TCRdb's table has in-frame clones only and misses some. Of 170,000 or so clones in the sample, more than 65% were seen once. The sequenced sample was PBMCs. All receptors come from a woman aged 18-35 years in good health and CMV-seropositive.

This chain uses TRBV5-4 with TRBJ2-7; the D is unclear. This CDR3 is 14 amino acids long. Germline loops: CDR1 SGHNT, CDR2 YYREEE (reference sequence). Trimming left V 3 bases short and J 2 bases short, with 12 bases between. The CDR3 DNA is TGTGCCAGCAGCTCCCTCGGGTCTGCCTACGAGCAGTACTTC. It translates to CASSSLGSAYEQYF.

The chain recombines TRBV27 with TRBJ2-7; 7 bases align to TRBD2. The CDR3 runs 13 residues. Germline-derived CDR1 and CDR2 are MNHEY and SMNVEV (reference sequence). The trim removed 0 bases at V and 7 bases at J, leaving 3 bases unmatched. In DNA, the CDR3 is TGTGCCAGCAGTTTATCCCGGGGGGATGAGCAGTACTTC. It encodes CASSLSRGDEQYF.

V usage is TRBV10-3 and J usage is TRBJ2-2; TRBD2 matches 12 bases. The V gene's germline CDR1 is ENHRY and CDR2 SYGVKD. J was trimmed by 4 bases and V by 3 bases; bases with no gene match: 9. The CDR3 sequence is 18 residues long. In DNA, the CDR3 is TGTGCCATCAGTGAAAGAGGGACTAGCGGGCGGGGCACCGGGGAGCTGTTTTTT. It translates to CAISERGTSGRGTGELFF.

The chain carries TRBV27 and TRBJ2-3; D unclear. Trimming took 5 bases from V and 2 from J, leaving 8 bases between them. The CDR3 contains 13 residues. Germline assignment: CDR1 MNHEY and CDR2 SMNVEV (reference sequence). CDR3 in amino acids: CASSEEITDTQYF. Here the CDR3 DNA reads TGTGCCAGCAGTGAGGAGATCACAGATACGCAGTATTTT.

V is TRBV11-2 and J is TRBJ1-1; 9 bases align to TRBD1. Germline loops: CDR1 SGHAT, CDR2 FQNNGV. J was trimmed by 3 bases and V by 1 base; bases with no gene match: 9. The CDR3 length is 17 residues. The CDR3 reads CASSLAWGQGPDTEAFF. CDR3 nucleotide sequence: TGTGCCAGCAGCTTAGCCTGGGGACAGGGCCCGGACACTGAAGCTTTCTTT.

This clone has more than one count but fewer than ten. The genes are TRBV5-1 and TRBJ1-2; D may be TRBD1 (6 bases). Germline values: CDR1 SGHRS, CDR2 YFSETQ. The CDR3 runs to 13 residues. V lost 1 base to trimming and J lost 7 bases, with 11 bases between them. Here the CDR3 DNA reads TGCGCCAGCAGCTTGCCAGGGGTCGGTGGCTACACCTTC. The encoded protein is CASSLPGVGGYTF.

The chain has TRBV5-1 and TRBJ1-2, with D possibly TRBD1 on 6 matching bases. Germline loops: CDR1 SGHRS, CDR2 YFSETQ. V lost 4 bases, J lost 2 bases, and 9 bases lay in between. The CDR3 has 13 residues. CDR3 bases: TGCGCCAGCAGCCCGCAGGGGAACTATGGCTACACCTTC. This codes for CASSPQGNYGYTF.

For this clone: A junction boundary mismatches the germline segment, possibly from a read error. The chain has TRBV12-5 and TRBJ1-2; D unclear. The CDR3 consists of 15 residues. CDR1 is LGHNT and CDR2 is FRNRAP in the germline V gene. CDR3 sequence reads: CASGLVRSGNSPTAF. CDR3 nucleotide sequence: TGTGCTAGTGGTTTGGTACGGTCGGGGAACAGTCCCACAGCCTTC.

The V call is TRBV2, the J call TRBJ2-5; 8 bases agree with TRBD2. This CDR3 is built from 13 residues. Trimming removed 8 bases from V and 5 bases from J; junction bases left unmatched: 7. Germline V gene sequence: CDR1 SNHLY, CDR2 FYNNEI. The CDR3 here is CASVGGAAETQYF. Written as DNA, the CDR3 is TGTGCCAGCGTCGGGGGGGCTGCGGAGACCCAGTACTTC.

As DNA, the CDR3 is TGTGCCAGCAGCGTAGGGACAGTTCCTGAAGCTTTCTTT. It yields the protein CASSVGTVPEAFF. The genes are TRBV9 and TRBJ1-1, with D possibly TRBD1 on 6 matching bases. From germline, CDR1 is SGDLS and CDR2 YYNGEE. V dropped 0 bases and J dropped 6 bases, with 9 bases sitting between them. CDR3 size: 13 residues.

V is TRBV20-1 and J is TRBJ2-5, with no clear D. V dropped 4 bases and J dropped 4 bases, with 7 bases sitting between them. The CDR3 is 11 residues long. CDR1 is DFQATT, CDR2 SNEGSKA, per germline (reference sequence). The CDR3 reads CSANMPETQYF. CDR3 nucleotide sequence: TGCAGTGCTAACATGCCAGAGACCCAGTACTTC.

The chain joins TRBV9 to TRBJ2-1, with 11 bases that match TRBD2. CDR1 SGDLS and CDR2 YYNGEE come from the germline V gene. The CDR3 extends over 15 amino acids. J gave up 4 bases and V 4 bases, and 4 bases lay outside the gene matches. CDR3 protein: CASSLAGGLYNEQFF. CDR3 DNA: TGTGCCAGCAGCCTAGCGGGGGGTTTGTACAATGAGCAGTTCTTC.

This sequence joins TRBV6-1 and TRBJ1-2, with no clear D. V was shortened by 3 bases and J by 5 bases, with 16 bases between the two germline ends. CDR3 length: 15 residues. Germline CDR1 MNHNS, CDR2 SASEGT. The chain's CDR3 is CASSESPPIRYGYTF. Here the CDR3 DNA reads TGTGCCAGCAGTGAGTCCCCTCCCATTAGATATGGCTACACCTTC.

The rearrangement uses TRBV11-2 and TRBJ2-7, with D perhaps matching TRBD1 (5 bases). Trimming cost V 5 bases and J 3 bases, with 17 bases left between them. Germline CDR1 SGHAT, CDR2 FQNNGV. The length of the CDR3 is 15 residues. The CDR3 loop is CASSEKRGHYYEQYF. In DNA, the CDR3 is TGTGCCAGCAGCGAAAAAAGAGGACATTACTACGAGCAGTACTTC.

This clone was found once. The chain uses TRBV5-1 and TRBJ2-1; perhaps TRBD1 as D (6 bases). Germline loops: CDR1 SGHRS, CDR2 YFSETQ. The CDR3 contains 14 residues. The V gene lost 2 bases and the J gene lost 4 bases, with 10 bases spanning the gap. The CDR3 sequence is CASSLQDSYNEQFF. The DNA for the CDR3 is TGCGCCAGCAGCTTACAGGACAGTTACAATGAGCAGTTCTTC.

This sequence joins TRBV7-9 and TRBJ2-5; weak D call: TRBD2 (5 bases). Trimming took off 5 bases at V and 4 bases at J, with 23 bases between the two ends. CDR3 length: 17 residues. From germline, CDR1 is SEHNR and CDR2 FQNEAQ (reference sequence). CDR3 sequence: CASSLAGEALSGETQYF. As DNA, the CDR3 is TGTGCCAGCAGCCTGGCGGGCGAGGCGTTGAGCGGAGAGACCCAGTACTTC.

CDR3 residues: CASSLRGEMDFQYF. CDR3 DNA sequence: TGTGCCAGCAGTTTAAGAGGAGAGATGGACTTTCAGTACTTC. The chain combines TRBV27 with TRBJ2-7; D may be TRBD2 (5 bases). The length of the CDR3 is 14 residues. V shed 2 bases and J shed 10 bases, with 18 bases lying between them. The germline V gene has CDR1 MNHEY and CDR2 SMNVEV (reference sequence).

V usage is TRBV6-1 and J usage is TRBJ1-2; no reliable D call. CDR1 MNHNS and CDR2 SASEGT come from the germline V gene. This CDR3 is 11 amino acids long. V was pared by 6 bases and J by 8 bases, with 10 bases between. In DNA form, the CDR3 reads TGTGCCAGCAGGCGGCGAGGGGGCTACACCTTC. Its protein is CASRRRGGYTF.

The chain combines TRBV27 with TRBJ2-5; 7 nucleotides line up with TRBD2. The V and J ends lost 10 bases and 2 bases, in that order; junction bases with no gene match: 7. The CDR3 has 13 residues. Germline values: CDR1 MNHEY, CDR2 SMNVEV (reference sequence). The CDR3 region has the DNA TGTGCCATTGCGGGGGTGGGGCAAGAGACCCAGTACTTC. It is translated as CAIAGVGQETQYF.